This T cell receptor (beta chain) was obtained from a study of shared clonotypes between healthy human individuals. Study-wide results and caveats: The study sampled only blood, and tissue repertoires likely differ.

Germline lookup yields CDR1 SGHAT and CDR2 FQNNGV. Losses at the gene ends were 6 bases for V and 3 bases for J; bases not matched to a gene: 10. There are 16 residues in the CDR3. A note on this clone: Antigen unknown.

CD45RO-negative CD8 cells positively selected for CCR7 made up the naive population, which excluded terminally differentiated effector memory CD45RA+ cells. The donors, all of them Caucasian adults, lived in Nashville, Tennessee. TCRdb keeps only in-frame clones here, not all; method: immunoSEQ multiplex PCR. The sample lists over 2,000,000 clones; 93% were seen once. The sequenced material came from naive CD8+ T cells from PBMCs. J is TRBJ2-2 and V is TRBV11-2; 7 bases line up with TRBD1. The sequence was collected from a man aged 18 to 30 in good health. Some clones in this sample may be carry-over from other donors' samples. In DNA, the CDR3 is TGTGCCAGCAGACACTGGGACAGACGTGACACCGGGGAGCTGTTTTTT. This translates into CASRHWDRRDTGELFF.